A single T cell receptor beta chain is shown here with its context. This entry belongs to a study of cytomegalovirus exposure and HLA in healthy donors. The study ran its PCR with 60 Vbeta and 13 Jbeta primers. Assay: immunoSEQ multiplex PCR; the TCRdb copy retains only in-frame clones and omits some. The table shows about 170,000 clones, with around 85% occurring only once. CDR1 is SGHRS and CDR2 is YFSETQ in the germline V gene. The CDR3 runs 13 residues. This clonotype was obtained from a male donor in good health and CMV-seronegative. Sample: PBMCs. The gene calls are TRBV5-1 and TRBJ2-5, with D possibly TRBD1 on 6 matching bases. Matching the DNA end better, TRBJ2-7 makes the J call doubtful. CDR3 sequence: CASSLGSGVEQYF. As DNA, the CDR3 is TGCGCCAGCAGCTTGGGGTCAGGGGTCGAGCAGTACTTC.